This T cell receptor beta chain was captured by sequencing in a study of breast tumors, draining lymph nodes, adjacent tissues. This clonotype was seen ten or more times. Its antigen is currently unknown. Study results and limitations: That most tumor T cells come from lymph nodes remained unproven. Findings are consistent with lymph node origin and intratumoral expansion of most tumor T cells.

One entry per CDR3 protein, called by TCRdb with MiXCR from the multiplex PCR reads. Here the sample spans over 200,000 distinct CDR3 sequences, under 40% being singletons. Axillary draining lymph nodes of breast cancer patients supplied the node samples. The source material was axillary lymph node tissue. The receptor comes from a female donor with breast cancer. Some clones in this sample may be carry-over from other donors' samples.

The CDR3, as DNA: TGTGCCAGCAGCTACCGGGACAGGGGCGAAAAACTGTTTTTT. Its translation is CASSYRDRGEKLFF. The rearrangement uses TRBV3-1 and TRBJ1-4, with 10 bases identical to TRBD1. With 5 bases clipped from V and 8 bases from J, the junction kept 5 bases outside the gene matches. The germline V gene encodes CDR1 LGHDT and CDR2 YNNKEL (reference sequence). The CDR3 has 14 amino acids.